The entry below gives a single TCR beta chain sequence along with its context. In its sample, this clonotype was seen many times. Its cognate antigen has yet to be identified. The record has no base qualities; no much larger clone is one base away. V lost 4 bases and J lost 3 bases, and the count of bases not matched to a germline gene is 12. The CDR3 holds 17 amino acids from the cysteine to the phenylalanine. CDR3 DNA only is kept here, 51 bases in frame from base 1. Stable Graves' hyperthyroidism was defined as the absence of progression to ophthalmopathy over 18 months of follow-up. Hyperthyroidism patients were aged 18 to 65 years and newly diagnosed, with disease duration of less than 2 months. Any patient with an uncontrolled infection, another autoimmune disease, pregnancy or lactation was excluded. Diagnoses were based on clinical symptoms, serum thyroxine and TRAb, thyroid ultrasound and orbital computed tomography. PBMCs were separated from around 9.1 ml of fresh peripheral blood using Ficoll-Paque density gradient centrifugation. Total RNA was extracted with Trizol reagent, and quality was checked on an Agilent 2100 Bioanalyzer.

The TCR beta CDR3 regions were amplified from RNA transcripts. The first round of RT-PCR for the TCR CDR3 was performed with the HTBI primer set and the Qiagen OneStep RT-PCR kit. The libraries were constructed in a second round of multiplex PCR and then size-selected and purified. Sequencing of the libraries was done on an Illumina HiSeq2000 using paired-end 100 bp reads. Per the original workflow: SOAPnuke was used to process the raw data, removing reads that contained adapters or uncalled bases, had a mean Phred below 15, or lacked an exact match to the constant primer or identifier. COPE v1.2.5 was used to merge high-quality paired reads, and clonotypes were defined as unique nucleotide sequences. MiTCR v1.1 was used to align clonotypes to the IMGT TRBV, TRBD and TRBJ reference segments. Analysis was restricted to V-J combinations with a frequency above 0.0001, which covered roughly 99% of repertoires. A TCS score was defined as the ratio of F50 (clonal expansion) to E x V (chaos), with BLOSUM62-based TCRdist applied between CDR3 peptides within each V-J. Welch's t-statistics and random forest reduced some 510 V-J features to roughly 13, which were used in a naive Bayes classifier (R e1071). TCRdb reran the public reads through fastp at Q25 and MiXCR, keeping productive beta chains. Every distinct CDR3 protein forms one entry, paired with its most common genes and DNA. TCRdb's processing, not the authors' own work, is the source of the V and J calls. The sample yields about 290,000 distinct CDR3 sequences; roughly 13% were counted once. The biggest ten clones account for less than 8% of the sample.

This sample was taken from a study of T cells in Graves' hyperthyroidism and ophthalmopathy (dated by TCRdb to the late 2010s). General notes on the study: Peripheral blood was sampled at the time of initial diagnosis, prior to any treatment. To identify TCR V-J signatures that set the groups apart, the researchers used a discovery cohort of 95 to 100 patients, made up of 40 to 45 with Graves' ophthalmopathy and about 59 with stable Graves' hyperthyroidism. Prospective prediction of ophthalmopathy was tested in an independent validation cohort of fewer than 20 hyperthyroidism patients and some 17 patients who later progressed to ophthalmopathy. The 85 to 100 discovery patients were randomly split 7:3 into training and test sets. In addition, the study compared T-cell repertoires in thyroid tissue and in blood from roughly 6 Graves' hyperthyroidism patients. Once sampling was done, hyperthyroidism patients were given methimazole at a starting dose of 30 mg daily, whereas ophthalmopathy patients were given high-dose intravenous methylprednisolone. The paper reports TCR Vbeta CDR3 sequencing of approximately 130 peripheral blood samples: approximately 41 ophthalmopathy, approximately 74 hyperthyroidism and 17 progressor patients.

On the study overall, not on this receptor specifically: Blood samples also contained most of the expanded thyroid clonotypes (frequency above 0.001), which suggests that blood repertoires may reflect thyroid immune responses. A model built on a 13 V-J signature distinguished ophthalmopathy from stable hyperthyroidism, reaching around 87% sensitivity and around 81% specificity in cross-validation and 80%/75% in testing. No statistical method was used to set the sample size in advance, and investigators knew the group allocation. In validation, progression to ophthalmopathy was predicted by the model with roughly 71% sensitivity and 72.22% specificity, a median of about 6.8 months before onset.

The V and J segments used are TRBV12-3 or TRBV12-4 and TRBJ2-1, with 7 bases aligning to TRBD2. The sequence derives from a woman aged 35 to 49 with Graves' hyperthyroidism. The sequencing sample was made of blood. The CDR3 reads CASSSSETSLRYNEQFF. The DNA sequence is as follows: TGTGCCAGCAGTTCCTCGGAGACTAGCCTTCGCTACAATGAGCAGTTCTTC.